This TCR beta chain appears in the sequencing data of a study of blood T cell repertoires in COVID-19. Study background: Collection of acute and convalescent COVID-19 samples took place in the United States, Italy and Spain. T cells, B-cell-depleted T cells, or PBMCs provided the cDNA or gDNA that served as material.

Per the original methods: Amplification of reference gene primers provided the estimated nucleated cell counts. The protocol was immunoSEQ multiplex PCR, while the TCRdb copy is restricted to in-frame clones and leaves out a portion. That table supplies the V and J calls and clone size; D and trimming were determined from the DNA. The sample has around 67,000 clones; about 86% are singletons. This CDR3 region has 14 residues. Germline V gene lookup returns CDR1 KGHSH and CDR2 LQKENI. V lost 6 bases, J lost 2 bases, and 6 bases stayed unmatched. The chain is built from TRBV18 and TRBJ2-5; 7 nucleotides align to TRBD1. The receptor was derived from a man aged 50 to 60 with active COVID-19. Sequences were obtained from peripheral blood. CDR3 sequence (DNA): TGTGCCAGCTCCGAGGGGGCAGCTCAAGAGACCCAGTACTTC. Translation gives CASSEGAAQETQYF.